These T cell receptor beta chains were read from a single sample in a study of shared clonotypes between healthy human individuals. Only in-frame clones appear in the TCRdb table, and some are missing; sequencing was by immunoSEQ multiplex PCR. In the table there are about 1.1 million clones, 75% to 85% of which are singletons. The sequenced sample consisted of memory CD4+ T cells from PBMCs. The source of these receptors is a man aged 18 to 29 in good health. Some clones in this sample may be carry-over from other donors' samples. Each CDR3 is given with its conserved first and last residue. The order of the fields is clone size, D gene, J gene, V gene, CDR3 DNA, CDR3 protein. A D gene is named only where the DNA matches it firmly. Size is stated for part of the rows, as once, few or many counts, or as a class when the clone is expanded.

>-|-|TRBJ2-2|TRBV7-8
TGTGCCAGCAGCTTAACCGACGGGGAGCTGTTTTTT
CASSLTDGELFF
>-|-|TRBJ2-7|TRBV5-1
TGCGCCAGCAGCACGGACACTCTAGCCTACGAGCAGTACTTC
CASSTDTLAYEQYF
>-|-|TRBJ2-7|TRBV5-4
TGTGCCAGCCACTTTTGGGGACGAGGCTACGAGCAGTACTTC
CASHFWGRGYEQYF
>-|-|TRBJ2-1|TRBV7-3
TGTGCCAGCAGCCCGACCGGGACAACATACAATGAGCAGTTCTTC
CASSPTGTTYNEQFF
>once|-|TRBJ2-1|TRBV7-9
TGTGCCAGCAGCTTCACCAGCCGGACCTACAATGAGCAGTTCTTC
CASSFTSRTYNEQFF
>-|TRBD2|TRBJ2-5|TRBV7-9
TGTGCCAGCAGCTTGCCCCCGGGACTAGCGAAAGAGACCCAGTACTTC
CASSLPPGLAKETQYF
>-|-|TRBJ1-1|TRBV11-2
TGTGCCAGCAGCTTACTAGGGCAAGGGGCTGAAGCTTTCTTT
CASSLLGQGAEAFF
>-|-|TRBJ1-5|TRBV6-6
TGTGCCAGCAGTCCCCCTCCTCCGGGGCCCCAGCATTTT
CASSPPPPGPQHF
>-|TRBD1|TRBJ2-7|TRBV5-1
TGCGCCAGCAGCTTAAAGGGACAGGGAGACGTAGCTGGGCAGTACTTC
CASSLKGQGDVAGQYF
>-|-|TRBJ2-7|TRBV6-5
TGTGCCAGCAGTTACGGTTTTGGGACAAACTACGAGCAGTACTTC
CASSYGFGTNYEQYF
>few|TRBD1|TRBJ1-1|TRBV28
TGTGCCAGCAGCCCAGGGACAGGTAACACTGAAGCTTTCTTT
CASSPGTGNTEAFF
>few|-|TRBJ1-3|TRBV12-5
TGTGCTAGTGGTTTGGTACAGGGACCTTTCTCTGGAAACACCATATATTTT
CASGLVQGPFSGNTIYF
>-|-|TRBJ2-3|TRBV4-1
TGCGCCAGCAGCCAAGGGACTATGAGCACAGATACGCAGTATTTT
CASSQGTMSTDTQYF
>-|-|TRBJ1-1|TRBV28
TGTGCCAGCAGTTTATCGTCAGGATCGAACACTGAAGCTTTCTTT
CASSLSSGSNTEAFF
>-|-|TRBJ2-3|TRBV4-1
TGCGCCAGCAGCCTGATTCCGGTGGCTGATACGCAGTATTTT
CASSLIPVADTQYF
>-|-|TRBJ2-7|TRBV30
TGTGCCTGGAGTGTAGGGGGGGTCGGTTACGAGCAGTACTTC
CAWSVGGVGYEQYF